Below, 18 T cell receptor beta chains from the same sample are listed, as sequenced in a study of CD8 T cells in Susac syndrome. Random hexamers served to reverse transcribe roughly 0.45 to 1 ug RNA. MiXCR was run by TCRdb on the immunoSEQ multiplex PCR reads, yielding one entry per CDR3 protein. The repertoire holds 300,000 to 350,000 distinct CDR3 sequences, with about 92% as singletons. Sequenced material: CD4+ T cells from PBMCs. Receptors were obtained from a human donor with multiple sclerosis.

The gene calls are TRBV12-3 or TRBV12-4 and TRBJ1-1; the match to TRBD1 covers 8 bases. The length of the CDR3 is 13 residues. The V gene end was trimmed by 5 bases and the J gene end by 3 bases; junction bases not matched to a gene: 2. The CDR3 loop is CASSRQGHTEAFF. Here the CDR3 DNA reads TGTGCCAGCAGTCGACAGGGGCACACTGAAGCTTTCTTT.

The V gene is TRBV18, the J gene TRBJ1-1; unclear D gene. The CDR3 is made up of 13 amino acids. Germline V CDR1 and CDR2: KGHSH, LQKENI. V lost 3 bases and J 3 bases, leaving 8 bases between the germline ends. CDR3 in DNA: TGTGCCAGCTCACCGGTTTACGACACTGAAGCTTTCTTT. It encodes CASSPVYDTEAFF.

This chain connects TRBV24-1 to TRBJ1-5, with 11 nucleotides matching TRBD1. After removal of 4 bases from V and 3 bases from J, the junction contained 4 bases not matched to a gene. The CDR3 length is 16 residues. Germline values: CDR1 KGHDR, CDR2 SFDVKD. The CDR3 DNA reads TGTGCCACCAGTGAGCCGGGACAGGGGGTCAATCAGCCCCAGCATTTT. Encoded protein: CATSEPGQGVNQPQHF.

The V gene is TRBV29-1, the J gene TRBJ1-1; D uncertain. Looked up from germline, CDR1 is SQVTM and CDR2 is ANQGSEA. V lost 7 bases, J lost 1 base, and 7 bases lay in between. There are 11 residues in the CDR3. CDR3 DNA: TGCAGCGCCGAGGAGAACACTGAAGCTTTCTTT. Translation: CSAEENTEAFF.

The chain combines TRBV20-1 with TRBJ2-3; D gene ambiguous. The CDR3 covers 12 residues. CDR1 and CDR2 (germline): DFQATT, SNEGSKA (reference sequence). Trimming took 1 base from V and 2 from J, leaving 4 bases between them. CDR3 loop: CSARVATDTQYF. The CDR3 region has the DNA TGCAGTGCTAGAGTAGCCACAGATACGCAGTATTTT.

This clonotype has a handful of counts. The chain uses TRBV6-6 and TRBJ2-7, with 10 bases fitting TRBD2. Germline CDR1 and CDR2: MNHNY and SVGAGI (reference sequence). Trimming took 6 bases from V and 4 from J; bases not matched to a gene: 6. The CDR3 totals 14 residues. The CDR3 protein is CASSSSGGTYEQYF. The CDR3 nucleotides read TGTGCCAGCAGCTCTAGCGGGGGAACATACGAGCAGTACTTC.

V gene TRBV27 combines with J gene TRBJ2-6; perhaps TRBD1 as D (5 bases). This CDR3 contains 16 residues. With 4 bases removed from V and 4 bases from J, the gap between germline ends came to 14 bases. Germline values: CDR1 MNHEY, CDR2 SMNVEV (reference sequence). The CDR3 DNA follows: TGTGCCAGCAGTTACCAGGGCACTCTGGGGGCCAACGTCCTGACTTTC. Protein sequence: CASSYQGTLGANVLTF.

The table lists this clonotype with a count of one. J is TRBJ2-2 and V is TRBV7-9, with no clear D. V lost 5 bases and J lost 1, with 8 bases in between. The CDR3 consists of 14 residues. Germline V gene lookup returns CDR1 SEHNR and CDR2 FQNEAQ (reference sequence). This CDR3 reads CASSPRMNTGELFF. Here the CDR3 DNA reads TGTGCCAGCAGCCCTAGAATGAACACCGGGGAGCTGTTTTTT.

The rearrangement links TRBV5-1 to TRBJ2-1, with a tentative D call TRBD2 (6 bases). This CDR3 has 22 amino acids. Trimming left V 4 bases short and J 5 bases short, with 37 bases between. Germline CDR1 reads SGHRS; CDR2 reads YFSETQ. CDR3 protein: CASSPTDAGRAATGWINNEQFF. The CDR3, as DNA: TGCGCCAGCAGCCCGACGGACGCGGGACGGGCCGCCACGGGTTGGATCAACAATGAGCAGTTCTTC.

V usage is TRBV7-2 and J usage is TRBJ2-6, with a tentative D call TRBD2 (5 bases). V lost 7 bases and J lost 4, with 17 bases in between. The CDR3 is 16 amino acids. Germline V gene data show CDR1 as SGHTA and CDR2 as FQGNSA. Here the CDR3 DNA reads TGTGCCAGCACCCAGAGGGCCGGCACCGGGGCCAACGTCCTGACTTTC. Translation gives CASTQRAGTGANVLTF.

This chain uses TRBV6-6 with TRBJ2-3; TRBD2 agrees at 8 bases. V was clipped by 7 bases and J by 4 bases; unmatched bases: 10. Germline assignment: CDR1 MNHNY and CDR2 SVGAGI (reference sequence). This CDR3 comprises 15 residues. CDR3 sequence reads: CASIPGGIGADTQYF. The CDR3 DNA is TGTGCCAGCATCCCGGGGGGGATTGGTGCAGATACGCAGTATTTT.

As DNA, the CDR3 is TGTGCCAGCAGCACCCCTAAAGGGAGACTAGCGGCCTACAATGAGCAGTTCTTC. This encodes CASSTPKGRLAAYNEQFF. V gene TRBV9 combines with J gene TRBJ2-1, with 9 bases aligning to TRBD2. The CDR3 is 18 residues long. Germline loops: CDR1 SGDLS, CDR2 YYNGEE. The J segment lost 2 bases and the V segment lost 4 bases, leaving 13 bases of the junction unmatched.

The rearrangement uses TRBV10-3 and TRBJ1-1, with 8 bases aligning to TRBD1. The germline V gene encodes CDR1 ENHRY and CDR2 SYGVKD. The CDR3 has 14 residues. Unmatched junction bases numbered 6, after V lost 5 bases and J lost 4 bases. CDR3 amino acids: CAISYGQGSTEAFF. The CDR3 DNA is TGTGCCATCAGTTACGGACAGGGAAGCACTGAAGCTTTCTTT.

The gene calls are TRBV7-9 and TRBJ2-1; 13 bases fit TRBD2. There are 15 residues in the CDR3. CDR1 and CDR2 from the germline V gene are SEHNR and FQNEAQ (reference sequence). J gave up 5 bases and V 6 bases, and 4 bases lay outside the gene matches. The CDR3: CASRAGLAGDNEQFF. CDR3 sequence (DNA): TGTGCCAGCAGGGCCGGACTAGCGGGGGACAATGAGCAGTTCTTC. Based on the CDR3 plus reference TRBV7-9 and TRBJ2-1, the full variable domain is DTGVSQNPRHKITKRGQNVTFRCDPISEHNRLYWYRQTLGQGPEFLTYFQNEAQLEKSRLLSDRFSAERPKGSFSTLEIQRTEQGDSAMYLCASRAGLAGDNEQFFGPGTRLTVL.

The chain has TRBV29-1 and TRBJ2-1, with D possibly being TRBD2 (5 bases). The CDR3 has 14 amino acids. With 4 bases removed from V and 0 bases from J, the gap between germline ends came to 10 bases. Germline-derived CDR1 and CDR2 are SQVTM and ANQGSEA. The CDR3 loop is CSVAARGSYNEQFF. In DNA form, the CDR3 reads TGCAGCGTTGCTGCTCGGGGCTCCTACAATGAGCAGTTCTTC.

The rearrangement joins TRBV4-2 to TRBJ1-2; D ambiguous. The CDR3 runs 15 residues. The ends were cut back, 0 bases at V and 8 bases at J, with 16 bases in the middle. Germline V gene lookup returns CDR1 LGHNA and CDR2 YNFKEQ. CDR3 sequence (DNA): TGTGCCAGCAGCCAAGATAAGGGCACCTTGGAAGGCTACACCTTC. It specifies CASSQDKGTLEGYTF.

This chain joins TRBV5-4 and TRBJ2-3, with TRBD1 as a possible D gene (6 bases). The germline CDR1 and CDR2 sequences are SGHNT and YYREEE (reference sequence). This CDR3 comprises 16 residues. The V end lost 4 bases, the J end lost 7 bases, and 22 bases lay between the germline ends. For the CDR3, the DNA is TGTGCCAGCAGCCCTCAGGTGGGGGCCTTAGCGAATACGCAGTATTTT. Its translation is CASSPQVGALANTQYF.

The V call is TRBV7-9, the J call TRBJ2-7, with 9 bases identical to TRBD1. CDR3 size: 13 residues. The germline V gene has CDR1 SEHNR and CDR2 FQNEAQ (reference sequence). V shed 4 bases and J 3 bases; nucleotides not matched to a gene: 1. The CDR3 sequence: CASSSDRGYEQYF. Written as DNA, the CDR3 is TGTGCCAGCAGCTCGGACAGGGGCTACGAGCAGTACTTC.